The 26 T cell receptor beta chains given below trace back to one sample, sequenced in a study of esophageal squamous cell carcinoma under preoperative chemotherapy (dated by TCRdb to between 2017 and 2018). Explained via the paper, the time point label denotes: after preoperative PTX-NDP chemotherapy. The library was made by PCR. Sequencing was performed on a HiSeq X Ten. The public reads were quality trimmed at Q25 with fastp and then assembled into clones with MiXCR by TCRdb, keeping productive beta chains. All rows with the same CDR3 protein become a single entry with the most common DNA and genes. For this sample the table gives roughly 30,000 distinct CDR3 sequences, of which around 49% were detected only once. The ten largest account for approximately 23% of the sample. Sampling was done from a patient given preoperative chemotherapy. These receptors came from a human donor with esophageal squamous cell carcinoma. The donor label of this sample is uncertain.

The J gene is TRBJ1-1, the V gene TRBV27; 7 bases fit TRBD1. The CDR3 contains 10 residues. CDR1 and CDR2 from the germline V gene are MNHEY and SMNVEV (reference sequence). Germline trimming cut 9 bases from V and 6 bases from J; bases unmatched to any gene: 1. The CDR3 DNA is TGTGCCAGACAGGGGTCTGAAGCTTTCTTT. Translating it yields CARQGSEAFF.

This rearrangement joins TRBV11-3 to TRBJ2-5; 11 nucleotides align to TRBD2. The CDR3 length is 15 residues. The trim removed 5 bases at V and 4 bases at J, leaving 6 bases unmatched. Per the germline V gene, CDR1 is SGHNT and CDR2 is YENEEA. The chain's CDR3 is CASSPGTSGPETQYF. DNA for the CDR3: TGTGCCAGCAGCCCAGGGACTAGCGGCCCAGAGACCCAGTACTTC.

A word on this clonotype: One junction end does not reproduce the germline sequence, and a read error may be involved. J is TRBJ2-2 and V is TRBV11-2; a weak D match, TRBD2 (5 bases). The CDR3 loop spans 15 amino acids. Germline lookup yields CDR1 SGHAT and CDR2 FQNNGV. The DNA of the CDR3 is TGTGCCAGCAGCTTAGAGGCGGGCAGCACCGGGAAGCTGTATTTT. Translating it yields CASSLEAGSTGKLYF.

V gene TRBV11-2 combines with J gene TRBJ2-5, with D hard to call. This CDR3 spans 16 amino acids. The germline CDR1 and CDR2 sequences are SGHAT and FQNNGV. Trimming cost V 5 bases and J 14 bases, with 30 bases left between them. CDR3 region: CASSPPSSRPQESRYF. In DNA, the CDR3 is TGTGCCAGCAGCCCGCCTTCGAGCCGCCCTCAAGAGTCCCGATACTTC.

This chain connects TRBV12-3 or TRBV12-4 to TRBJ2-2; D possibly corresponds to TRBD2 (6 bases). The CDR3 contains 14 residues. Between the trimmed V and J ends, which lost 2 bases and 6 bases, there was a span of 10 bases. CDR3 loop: CASSLLLASGELFF. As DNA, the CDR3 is TGTGCCAGCAGTTTACTGCTAGCGTCCGGGGAGCTGTTTTTT.

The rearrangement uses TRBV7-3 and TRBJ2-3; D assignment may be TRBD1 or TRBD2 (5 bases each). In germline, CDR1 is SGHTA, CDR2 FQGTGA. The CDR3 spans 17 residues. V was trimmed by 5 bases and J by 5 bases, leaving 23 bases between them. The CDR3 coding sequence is TGTGCCAGCAGCCTCAAACTGGGGCGCCGGGATCGAGATACGCAGTATTTT. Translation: CASSLKLGRRDRDTQYF.

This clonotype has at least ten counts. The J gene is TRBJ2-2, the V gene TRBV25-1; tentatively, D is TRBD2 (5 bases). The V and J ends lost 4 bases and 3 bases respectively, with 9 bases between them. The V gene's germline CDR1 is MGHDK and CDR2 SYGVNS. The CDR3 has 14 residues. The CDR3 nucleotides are TGTGCCAGCAGTGGTGGAGGCGACACCGGGGAGCTGTTTTTT. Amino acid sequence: CASSGGGDTGELFF.

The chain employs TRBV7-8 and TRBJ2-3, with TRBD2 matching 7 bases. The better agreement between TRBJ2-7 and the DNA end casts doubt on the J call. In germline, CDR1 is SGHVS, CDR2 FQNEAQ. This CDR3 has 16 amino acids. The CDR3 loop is CASRPGASGVPDTQYF. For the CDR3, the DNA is TGTGCGAGCCGCCCCGGGGCGAGCGGGGTCCCAGATACGCAGTACTTC.

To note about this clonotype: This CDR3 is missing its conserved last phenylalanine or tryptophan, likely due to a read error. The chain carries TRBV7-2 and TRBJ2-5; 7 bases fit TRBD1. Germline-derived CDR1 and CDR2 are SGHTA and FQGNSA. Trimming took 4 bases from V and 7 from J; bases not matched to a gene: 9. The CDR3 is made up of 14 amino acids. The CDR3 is CASSSAGQASTQYS. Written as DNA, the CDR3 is TGTGCCAGCAGCTCGGCTGGACAGGCTTCGACCCAGTACTCG.

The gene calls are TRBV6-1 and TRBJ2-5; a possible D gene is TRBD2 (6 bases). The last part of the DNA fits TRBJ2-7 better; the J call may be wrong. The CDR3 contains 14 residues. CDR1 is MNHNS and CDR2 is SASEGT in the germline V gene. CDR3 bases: TGTGCCAGCAACGGTGGTGGGGGGAGGAACGAGCAGTACTTC. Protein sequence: CASNGGGGRNEQYF.

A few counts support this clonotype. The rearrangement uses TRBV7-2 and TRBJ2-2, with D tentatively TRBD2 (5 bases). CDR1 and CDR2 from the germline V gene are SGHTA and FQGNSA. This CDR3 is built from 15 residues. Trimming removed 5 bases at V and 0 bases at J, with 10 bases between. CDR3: CASSPAVTNTGELFF. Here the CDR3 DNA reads TGTGCCAGCAGCCCAGCGGTGACGAACACCGGGGAGCTGTTTTTT.

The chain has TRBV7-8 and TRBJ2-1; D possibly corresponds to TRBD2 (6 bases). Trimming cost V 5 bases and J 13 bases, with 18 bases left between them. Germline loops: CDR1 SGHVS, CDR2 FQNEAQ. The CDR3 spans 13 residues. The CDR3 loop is CASSLGGAGTQFF. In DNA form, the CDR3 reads TGTGCCAGCAGCCTGGGGGGAGCCGGGACCCAGTTCTTC.

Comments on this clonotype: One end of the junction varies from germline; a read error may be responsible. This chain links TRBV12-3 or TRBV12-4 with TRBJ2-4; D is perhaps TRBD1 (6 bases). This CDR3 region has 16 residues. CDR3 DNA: TGTGCCAGCAGCGGTACTGGGCTGGGGGCCAAAAACACTCAGTACTTC. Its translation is CASSGTGLGAKNTQYF.

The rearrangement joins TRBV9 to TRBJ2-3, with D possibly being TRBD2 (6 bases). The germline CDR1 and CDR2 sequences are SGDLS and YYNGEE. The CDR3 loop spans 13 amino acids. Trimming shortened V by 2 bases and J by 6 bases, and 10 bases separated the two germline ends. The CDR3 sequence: CASSVSGLDTQYF. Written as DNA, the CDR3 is TGTGCCAGCAGCGTGAGCGGGTTGGATACGCAGTATTTT.

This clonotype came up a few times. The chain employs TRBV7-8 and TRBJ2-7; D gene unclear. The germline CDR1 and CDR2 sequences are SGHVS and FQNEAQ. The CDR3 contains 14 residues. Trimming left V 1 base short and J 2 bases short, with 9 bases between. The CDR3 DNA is TGTGCCAGCAGCTTAGAAGGCTCGCCCTACGAGCAGTACTTC. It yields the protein CASSLEGSPYEQYF.

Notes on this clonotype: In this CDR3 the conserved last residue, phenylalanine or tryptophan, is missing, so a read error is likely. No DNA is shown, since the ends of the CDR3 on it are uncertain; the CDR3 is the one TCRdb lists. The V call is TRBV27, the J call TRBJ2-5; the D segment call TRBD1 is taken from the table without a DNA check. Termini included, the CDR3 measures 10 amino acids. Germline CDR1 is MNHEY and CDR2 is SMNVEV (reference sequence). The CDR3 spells CARSPGSWYV.

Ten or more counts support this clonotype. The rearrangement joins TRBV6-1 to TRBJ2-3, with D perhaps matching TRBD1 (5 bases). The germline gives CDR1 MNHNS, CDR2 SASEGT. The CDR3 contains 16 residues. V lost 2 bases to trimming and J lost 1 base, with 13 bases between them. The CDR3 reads CASSERVGRGTDTQYF. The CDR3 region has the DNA TGTGCCAGCAGTGAACGGGTGGGGCGAGGCACAGATACGCAGTATTTT.

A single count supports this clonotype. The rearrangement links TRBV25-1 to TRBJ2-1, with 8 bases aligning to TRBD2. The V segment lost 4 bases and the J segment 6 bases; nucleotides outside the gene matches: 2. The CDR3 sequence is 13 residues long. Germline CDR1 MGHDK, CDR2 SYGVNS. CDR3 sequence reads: CASSGLAFNEQFF. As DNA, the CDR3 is TGTGCCAGCAGTGGACTAGCGTTCAATGAGCAGTTCTTC.

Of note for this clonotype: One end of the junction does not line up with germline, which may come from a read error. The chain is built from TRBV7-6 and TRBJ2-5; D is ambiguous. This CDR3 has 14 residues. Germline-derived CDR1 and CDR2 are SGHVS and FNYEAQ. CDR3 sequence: CASSLDGHQATQHF. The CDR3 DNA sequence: TGTGCCAGCAGCTTAGACGGGCACCAAGCGACCCAGCACTTC.

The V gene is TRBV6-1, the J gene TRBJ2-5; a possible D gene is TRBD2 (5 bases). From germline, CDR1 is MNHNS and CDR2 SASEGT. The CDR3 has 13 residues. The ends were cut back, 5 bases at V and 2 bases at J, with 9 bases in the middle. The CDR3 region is CASSTGKQETQYF. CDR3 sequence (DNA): TGTGCCAGCAGTACGGGAAAGCAAGAGACCCAGTACTTC.

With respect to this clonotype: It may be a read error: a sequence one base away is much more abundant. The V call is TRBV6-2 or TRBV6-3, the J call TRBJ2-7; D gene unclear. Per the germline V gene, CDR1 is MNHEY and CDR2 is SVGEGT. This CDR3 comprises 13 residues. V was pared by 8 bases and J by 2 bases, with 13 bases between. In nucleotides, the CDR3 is TGTGCCAGCGCCACAGAGCAGACCTACGAGCAGTACTTC. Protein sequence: CASATEQTYEQYF.

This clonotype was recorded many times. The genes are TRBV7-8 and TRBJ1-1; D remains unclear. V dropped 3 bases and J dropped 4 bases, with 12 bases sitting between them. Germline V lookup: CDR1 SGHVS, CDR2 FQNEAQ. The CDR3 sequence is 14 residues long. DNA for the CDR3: TGTGCCAGCAGCTTTCTCCGGGAGGGCACTGAAGCTTTCTTT. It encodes CASSFLREGTEAFF.

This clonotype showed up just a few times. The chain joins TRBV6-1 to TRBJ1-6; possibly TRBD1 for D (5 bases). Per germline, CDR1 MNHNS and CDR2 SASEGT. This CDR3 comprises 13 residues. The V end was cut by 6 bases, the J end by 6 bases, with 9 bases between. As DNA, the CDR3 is TGTGCCAGCAGCCTACAGGCTAATTCACCCCTCCACTTT. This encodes CASSLQANSPLHF.

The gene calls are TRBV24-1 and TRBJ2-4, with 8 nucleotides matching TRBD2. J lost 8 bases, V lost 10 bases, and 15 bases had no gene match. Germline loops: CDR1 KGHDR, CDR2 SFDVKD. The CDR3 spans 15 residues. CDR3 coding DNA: TGTGCCACGGGGGGTATCGGGAGGGAACAAGACATTCAGTACTTC. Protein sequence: CATGGIGREQDIQYF.

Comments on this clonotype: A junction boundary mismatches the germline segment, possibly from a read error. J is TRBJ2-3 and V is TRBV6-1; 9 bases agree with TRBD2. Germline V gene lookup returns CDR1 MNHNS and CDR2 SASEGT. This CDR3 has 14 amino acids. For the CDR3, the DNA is TGTGCCGGCAGTCGGGGACTAGCCGTAGAGACGCAGTATTTT. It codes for CAGSRGLAVETQYF.

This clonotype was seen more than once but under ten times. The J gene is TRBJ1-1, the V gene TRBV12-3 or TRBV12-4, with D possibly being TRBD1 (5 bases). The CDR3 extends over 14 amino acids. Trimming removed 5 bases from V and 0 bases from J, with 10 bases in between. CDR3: CASSAGPMNTEAFF. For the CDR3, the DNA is TGTGCCAGCAGTGCGGGGCCCATGAACACTGAAGCTTTCTTT.